These 13 T cell receptor beta chains came from one sample sequenced in a study of T-cell reconstitution after alpha-beta-depleted transplantation in children. This sample's TCRbeta library carried unique molecular identifier barcodes. Each CDR3 protein gets one entry after TCRdb re-called the PCR reads with MiXCR. This table has approximately 300,000 distinct CDR3 sequences, 11% appearing once. Specimen: peripheral blood, collected 180 days after TCRalphabeta/CD19-depleted stem cell transplant. The source is a male patient between 2 and 10 years old who had a stem cell transplant for chronic granulomatous disease, so the T cells may come from the graft donor.

The chain combines TRBV30 with TRBJ2-1, with D unresolved. The CDR3 has 13 residues. Deletions cut 3 bases from V and 3 bases from J, with 9 bases between. The germline V gene encodes CDR1 GTSNPN and CDR2 SVGIG (reference sequence). CDR3 residues: CAWRGVYYNEQFF. The CDR3 nucleotides are TGTGCCTGGAGAGGTGTTTACTACAATGAGCAGTTCTTC.

The sample holds many counts of this clonotype. A junction end diverges from the germline sequence, so it may reflect a read error. The chain couples TRBV7-6 to TRBJ1-3, with TRBD1 matching 11 bases. This CDR3 is 23 amino acids long. Germline lookup yields CDR1 SGHVS and CDR2 FNYEAQ. This CDR3 reads CASSQIPSRKDRGRVVTGHTIYF. In DNA form, the CDR3 reads TGTGCCAGCAGCCAGATACCGTCGAGGAAGGACAGGGGGCGAGTAGTGACTGGACACACCATATATTTT.

This clonotype appeared many times. This sequence joins TRBV20-1 and TRBJ2-7, with a weak D call TRBD2 (5 bases). From germline, CDR1 is DFQATT and CDR2 SNEGSKA (reference sequence). The CDR3 covers 13 residues. V lost 6 bases and J lost 2, with 14 bases in between. The CDR3 loop is CSALRVGAYEQYF. As DNA, the CDR3 is TGCAGTGCCCTACGGGTGGGAGCCTACGAGCAGTACTTC.

The V call is TRBV18, the J call TRBJ2-3, with 10 nucleotides matching TRBD2. Losses at the gene ends were 3 bases for V and 2 bases for J; bases not matched to a gene: 14. Germline V gene sequence: CDR1 KGHSH, CDR2 LQKENI. The CDR3 contains 19 residues. The CDR3 loop is CASSPTSGVRFGATDTQYF. CDR3 in DNA: TGTGCCAGCTCACCCACTAGCGGGGTCCGCTTCGGGGCCACAGATACGCAGTATTTT.

As concerns this clonotype: A single base separates this from a much larger clone, so it may be a read error. This CDR3 fails to terminate in the conserved phenylalanine or tryptophan, so it likely reflects a read error. The chain links TRBV15 to TRBJ2-1; 10 bases match TRBD2. The CDR3 length is 17 residues. Trimming removed 1 base from V and 6 bases from J; junction bases left unmatched: 9. Germline CDR1 is LNHNV and CDR2 is YYDKDF (reference sequence). The CDR3 DNA sequence: TGTGCCACCAGCAGAGGGTCTAGCGGGAGTTTGAGCAATGAGCAGTTCATC. Protein product: CATSRGSSGSLSNEQFI.

At least ten counts were recorded for this clonotype. The rearrangement links TRBV7-2 to TRBJ1-1, with D tentatively TRBD1 (5 bases). The CDR3 has 15 residues. Germline V gene data show CDR1 as SGHTA and CDR2 as FQGNSA. CDR3 in DNA: TGTGCAAGTTTATTAGGGGTGGGACTGAACACTGAAGCTTTCTTT. Translated: CASLLGVGLNTEAFF.

This clonotype was detected a few times. V gene TRBV12-3 or TRBV12-4 combines with J gene TRBJ2-7, with 10 bases that match TRBD1. The CDR3 has 16 residues. V shed 4 bases and J 5 bases; nucleotides not matched to a gene: 11. CDR3 in amino acids: CASSSPLKTGGNEQYF. CDR3 DNA: TGTGCCAGCAGTTCTCCTCTTAAGACAGGGGGCAACGAGCAGTACTTC.

This clonotype was detected ten times or more. This chain connects TRBV5-4 to TRBJ2-2, with D tentatively TRBD1 or TRBD2 (5 bases each). Germline V CDR1 and CDR2: SGHNT, YYREEE (reference sequence). This CDR3 has 16 residues. The V and J ends lost 0 bases and 7 bases respectively, with 16 bases between them. DNA for the CDR3: TGTGCCAGCAGCTTGGGTTGGACAATTGGAGGCGGGGAGCTGTTTTTT. Translating gives CASSLGWTIGGGELFF.

This clonotype has a count of ten or more. The chain couples TRBV5-5 to TRBJ2-5; TRBD1 agrees at 9 bases. The CDR3 loop spans 16 amino acids. The germline CDR1 and CDR2 sequences are SGHKS and YYEKEE (reference sequence). The V gene end was trimmed by 0 bases and the J gene end by 4 bases; junction bases not matched to a gene: 7. CDR3 in DNA: TGTGCCAGCAGCTTGGAAGACAGGGGGATTGCAGAGACCCAGTACTTC. It codes for CASSLEDRGIAETQYF.

This clonotype has a count of ten or more. At one end, the junction sequence differs from germline, possibly due to a read error. V usage is TRBV5-1 and J usage is TRBJ2-1; 8 bases match TRBD2. Germline values: CDR1 SGHRS, CDR2 YFSETQ. This CDR3 has 15 amino acids. The DNA of the CDR3 is TGTGCCAGCAGTTTAGCGGGGACGTCCTACAATGAGCAGTTCTTC. Amino acid sequence: CASSLAGTSYNEQFF.

The sample holds many counts of this clonotype. The chain employs TRBV5-1 and TRBJ2-2; 8 positions match TRBD1. Germline values: CDR1 SGHRS, CDR2 YFSETQ. This CDR3 has 15 residues. With 1 base clipped from V and 5 bases from J, the junction kept 4 bases outside the gene matches. The CDR3 region has the DNA TGCGCCAGCAGCTTGAGGGACAGGTTTACCGGGGAGCTGTTTTTT. It yields the protein CASSLRDRFTGELFF. Looking up the rest from reference TRBV5-1 and TRBJ2-2 gives the full variable domain: KAGVTQTPRYLIKTRGQQVTLSCSPISGHRSVSWYQQTPGQGLQFLFEYFSETQRNKGNFPGRFSGRQFSNSRSEMNVSTLELGDSALYLCASSLRDRFTGELFFGEGSRLTVL.

Remarks on this clonotype: Just one base apart from a much larger clone, this may be a read error. The gene calls are TRBV11-2 and TRBJ2-5; 7 positions agree with TRBD1. The trim removed 5 bases at V and 3 bases at J, leaving 6 bases unmatched. The length of the CDR3 is 14 residues. Germline-derived CDR1 and CDR2 are SGHAT and FQNNGV. The CDR3 DNA reads TGTGCCAGCAGCCGGCACAGGGGCAAAGAGACCCAGTACTTC. Protein: CASSRHRGKETQYF.

This clonotype appeared many times. This rearrangement joins TRBV5-1 to TRBJ2-1; TRBD2 aligns across 9 bases. CDR3 length equals 15 residues. Trimming took 7 bases from V and 4 from J; bases not matched to a gene: 9. Germline V gene sequence: CDR1 SGHRS, CDR2 YFSETQ. The CDR3 region has the DNA TGCGCCAGCCGCCTAGGGACTAGCAGTTACAATGAGCAGTTCTTC. Residues: CASRLGTSSYNEQFF.